These T cell receptor beta chains were read from a single sample in a study of response to subunit inactivated influenza vaccine. MiXCR was run by TCRdb on the RT-PCR reads, yielding one entry per CDR3 protein. The table lists 610,000 or so distinct CDR3 sequences, less than 15% of them singletons. The specimen was PBMCs from blood, collected approximately 13 days after vaccination. Receptors were obtained from a man in his fifties who received an inactivated influenza vaccine. The CDR3 runs from the conserved cysteine through the conserved F or W. The order of the fields is J gene, clone size, V gene, D gene, CDR3 protein, CDR3 DNA. D genes are given only for firm matches. Size is omitted from some rows. Given values are once, few, many or a class for expanded clones.

j_gene: TRBJ2-7
abundance: few
v_gene: TRBV11-2
d_gene: .
CDR3aa: CASSSSLAYEQYF
CDR3nt: TGTGCCAGCAGCAGCTCTTTGGCTTACGAGCAGTACTTC

j_gene: TRBJ2-2
abundance: .
v_gene: TRBV29-1
d_gene: TRBD2
CDR3aa: CSVKGLANTRELFF
CDR3nt: TGCAGCGTGAAGGGACTAGCAAACACCAGGGAGCTGTTTTTT

j_gene: TRBJ2-7
abundance: once
v_gene: TRBV7-2
d_gene: TRBD2
CDR3aa: CASSRNSGGANEQYF
CDR3nt: TGTGCCAGCAGCCGAAATAGCGGGGGGGCCAATGAGCAGTACTTC

j_gene: TRBJ2-7
abundance: few
v_gene: TRBV27
d_gene: .
CDR3aa: CASSFVGATYEQYF
CDR3nt: TGTGCCAGCAGTTTTGTCGGGGCGACTTACGAGCAGTACTTC

j_gene: TRBJ2-2
abundance: few
v_gene: TRBV5-5
d_gene: .
CDR3aa: CASSLQQGGANTGELFF
CDR3nt: TGTGCCAGCAGCTTACAACAGGGTGGAGCGAACACCGGGGAGCTGTTTTTT

j_gene: TRBJ2-3
abundance: .
v_gene: TRBV12-3/TRBV12-4
d_gene: .
CDR3aa: CASSSEFGGYTDTQYF
CDR3nt: TGTGCCAGCAGTTCCGAATTTGGGGGCTACACAGATACGCAGTATTTT

j_gene: TRBJ2-1
abundance: .
v_gene: TRBV3-1
d_gene: .
CDR3aa: CASSQDLGRRLNYNEQFF
CDR3nt: TGTGCCAGCAGCCAAGATCTTGGTCGGCGCCTGAATTACAATGAGCAGTTCTTC

j_gene: TRBJ1-6
abundance: .
v_gene: TRBV20-1
d_gene: .
CDR3aa: CSASRGTPNSPLHF
CDR3nt: TGCAGTGCTAGCAGAGGGACACCGAATTCACCCCTCCACTTT

j_gene: TRBJ2-7
abundance: many
v_gene: TRBV5-1
d_gene: TRBD1
CDR3aa: CASSPGQGLYEQYF
CDR3nt: TGCGCCAGCAGCCCGGGACAGGGTTTATACGAGCAGTACTTC

j_gene: TRBJ2-1
abundance: many
v_gene: TRBV20-1
d_gene: .
CDR3aa: CSALRGTNYNEQFF
CDR3nt: TGCAGTGCTCTCAGGGGGACTAATTACAATGAGCAGTTCTTC

j_gene: TRBJ1-2
abundance: few
v_gene: TRBV28
d_gene: TRBD1
CDR3aa: CASSLLGRGQVDYGYTF
CDR3nt: TGTGCCAGCAGTTTATTAGGCCGGGGACAGGTTGACTATGGCTACACCTTC

j_gene: TRBJ2-1
abundance: many
v_gene: TRBV5-1
d_gene: .
CDR3aa: CASSLVGSEYNEQFF
CDR3nt: TGCGCCAGCAGCTTGGTGGGGTCGGAATACAATGAGCAGTTCTTC

j_gene: TRBJ2-7
abundance: .
v_gene: TRBV20-1
d_gene: .
CDR3aa: CSAKSLPYEQYF
CDR3nt: TGCAGTGCCAAAAGTCTCCCCTACGAGCAGTACTTC

j_gene: TRBJ2-7
abundance: .
v_gene: TRBV4-3
d_gene: .
CDR3aa: CASSQDGEIGSYEQYF
CDR3nt: TGCGCCAGCAGCCAAGATGGGGAAATCGGCTCCTACGAGCAGTACTTC

j_gene: TRBJ2-7
abundance: few
v_gene: TRBV30
d_gene: TRBD1
CDR3aa: CAWSGTGGSAQYF
CDR3nt: TGTGCCTGGAGTGGGACAGGGGGCTCGGCGCAGTACTTC

j_gene: TRBJ2-1
abundance: .
v_gene: TRBV7-2
d_gene: TRBD2
CDR3aa: CASRGGRTYNEQFF
CDR3nt: TGTGCCAGCAGGGGCGGGAGAACCTACAATGAGCAGTTCTTC

j_gene: TRBJ1-4
abundance: many
v_gene: TRBV20-1
d_gene: .
CDR3aa: CSARWGVEKLFF
CDR3nt: TGCAGTGCTAGATGGGGCGTAGAAAAACTGTTTTTT

j_gene: TRBJ1-2
abundance: .
v_gene: TRBV6-5
d_gene: TRBD1
CDR3aa: CASSYEGQLKYGYTF
CDR3nt: TGTGCCAGCAGTTACGAGGGACAGCTCAAATATGGCTACACCTTC

j_gene: TRBJ2-3
abundance: many
v_gene: TRBV7-7
d_gene: .
CDR3aa: CASSLSGKDTQYF
CDR3nt: TGTGCCAGCAGCTTATCTGGGAAAGATACGCAGTATTTT

j_gene: TRBJ2-7
abundance: .
v_gene: TRBV10-3
d_gene: .
CDR3aa: CAIRDLGGAYEQYF
CDR3nt: TGTGCCATCAGGGACCTCGGAGGAGCCTACGAGCAGTACTTC

j_gene: TRBJ1-1
abundance: few
v_gene: TRBV6-2/TRBV6-3
d_gene: .
CDR3aa: CASQTGTMNTEAFF
CDR3nt: TGTGCCAGCCAAACGGGGACTATGAACACTGAAGCTTTCTTT

j_gene: TRBJ2-5
abundance: few
v_gene: TRBV5-8
d_gene: TRBD1
CDR3aa: CASSLGTGRGETQYF
CDR3nt: TGTGCCAGCAGCTTGGGGACAGGGCGAGGAGAGACCCAGTACTTC

j_gene: TRBJ2-3
abundance: many
v_gene: TRBV5-1
d_gene: .
CDR3aa: CASSHGQNTDTQYF
CDR3nt: TGCGCCAGCAGCCACGGACAGAACACAGATACGCAGTATTTT

j_gene: TRBJ1-6
abundance: few
v_gene: TRBV6-6
d_gene: .
CDR3aa: CASSYRQGYSPLHF
CDR3nt: TGTGCCAGCAGTTACCGGCAGGGTTATTCACCCCTCCACTTT

j_gene: TRBJ1-1
abundance: .
v_gene: TRBV30
d_gene: .
CDR3aa: CAWSVQINEAFF
CDR3nt: TGTGCCTGGAGTGTACAAATAAATGAAGCTTTCTTT

j_gene: TRBJ1-3
abundance: .
v_gene: TRBV5-1
d_gene: .
CDR3aa: CASRWSAGNTIYF
CDR3nt: TGCGCCAGCAGATGGTCGGCTGGAAACACCATATATTTT

j_gene: TRBJ1-1
abundance: few
v_gene: TRBV11-2
d_gene: .
CDR3aa: CASSLTARVGLMNTEAFF
CDR3nt: TGTGCCAGCAGCTTAACCGCGAGAGTGGGATTAATGAACACTGAAGCTTTCTTT

j_gene: TRBJ1-5
abundance: .
v_gene: TRBV28
d_gene: .
CDR3aa: CASNLGLNQPQHF
CDR3nt: TGTGCCAGCAACTTAGGGCTCAATCAGCCCCAGCATTTT

j_gene: TRBJ1-1
abundance: .
v_gene: TRBV21-1
d_gene: .
CDR3aa: CASSNAGLTEAFF
CDR3nt: TGTGCCAGCAGCAACGCAGGGCTCACTGAAGCTTTCTTT

j_gene: TRBJ2-3
abundance: .
v_gene: TRBV3-1
d_gene: TRBD2
CDR3aa: CASSQDGGDSGRLSTDTQYF
CDR3nt: TGTGCCAGCAGCCAAGATGGGGGCGATAGCGGGAGACTTAGCACAGATACGCAGTATTTT

j_gene: TRBJ2-1
abundance: .
v_gene: TRBV10-3
d_gene: .
CDR3aa: CAISVAEDSYNEQFF
CDR3nt: TGTGCCATCAGTGTGGCGGAAGACTCCTACAATGAGCAGTTCTTC

j_gene: TRBJ2-4
abundance: .
v_gene: TRBV14
d_gene: TRBD2
CDR3aa: CASSLGTSGALPFRDIQYF
CDR3nt: TGTGCCAGCAGCCTCGGGACTAGCGGGGCTCTACCTTTCCGGGACATTCAGTACTTC

j_gene: TRBJ1-5
abundance: .
v_gene: TRBV10-3
d_gene: .
CDR3aa: CAISEGRYSNQPQHF
CDR3nt: TGTGCCATCAGTGAGGGGAGGTATAGCAATCAGCCCCAGCATTTT

j_gene: TRBJ2-7
abundance: few
v_gene: TRBV11-2
d_gene: .
CDR3aa: CASSRSWTDTYEQYF
CDR3nt: TGTGCCAGCAGCCGGAGTTGGACCGATACCTACGAGCAGTACTTC

j_gene: TRBJ1-1
abundance: many
v_gene: TRBV3-1
d_gene: .
CDR3aa: CASSQVAIRGTEAFF
CDR3nt: TGTGCCAGCAGCCAAGTAGCCATCCGGGGCACTGAAGCTTTCTTT

j_gene: TRBJ2-1
abundance: few
v_gene: TRBV12-3/TRBV12-4
d_gene: TRBD2
CDR3aa: CASSPWTSGSGNEQFF
CDR3nt: TGTGCCAGCAGTCCCTGGACTAGCGGGAGTGGTAATGAGCAGTTCTTC

j_gene: TRBJ2-7
abundance: .
v_gene: TRBV20-1
d_gene: TRBD2
CDR3aa: CSARNLAGLFTYEQYF
CDR3nt: TGCAGTGCACGGAACCTAGCGGGCCTTTTCACCTACGAGCAGTACTTC

j_gene: TRBJ2-7
abundance: .
v_gene: TRBV28
d_gene: TRBD1
CDR3aa: CASSFVTGLWGFTTGQYF
CDR3nt: TGTGCCAGCAGTTTCGTGACAGGGCTCTGGGGCTTTACGACCGGTCAGTACTTC

j_gene: TRBJ2-2
abundance: .
v_gene: TRBV11-1
d_gene: TRBD1
CDR3aa: CASSPQGINKSSRNNTGELFF
CDR3nt: TGTGCCAGCAGCCCACAGGGGATCAACAAGTCTAGCAGGAATAACACCGGGGAGCTGTTTTTT

j_gene: TRBJ2-5
abundance: many
v_gene: TRBV5-1
d_gene: .
CDR3aa: CASGTRGRTQETQYF
CDR3nt: TGCGCCAGTGGGACCCGGGGCAGGACCCAAGAGACCCAGTACTTC

j_gene: TRBJ2-2
abundance: .
v_gene: TRBV6-6
d_gene: .
CDR3aa: CASSYKGTGELFF
CDR3nt: TGTGCCAGCAGTTACAAGGGCACCGGGGAGCTGTTTTTT

j_gene: TRBJ1-3
abundance: .
v_gene: TRBV9
d_gene: .
CDR3aa: CASSVAGHSGNTIYF
CDR3nt: TGTGCCAGCAGCGTAGCCGGACACTCTGGAAACACCATATATTTT

j_gene: TRBJ2-7
abundance: .
v_gene: TRBV12-3/TRBV12-4
d_gene: TRBD2
CDR3aa: CASRAQSGITYEQYF
CDR3nt: TGTGCCAGCAGGGCCCAAAGCGGGATTACCTACGAGCAGTACTTC

j_gene: TRBJ2-5
abundance: many
v_gene: TRBV20-1
d_gene: TRBD1
CDR3aa: CSAQPRTGAQETQYF
CDR3nt: TGCAGTGCTCAGCCACGGACAGGGGCACAAGAGACCCAGTACTTC

j_gene: TRBJ2-1
abundance: .
v_gene: TRBV5-1
d_gene: .
CDR3aa: CASSLYNSYNEQFF
CDR3nt: TGCGCCAGCAGCTTGTATAACAGTTACAATGAGCAGTTCTTC

j_gene: TRBJ2-3
abundance: .
v_gene: TRBV15
d_gene: .
CDR3aa: CATSRDRRSTDTQYF
CDR3nt: TGTGCCACCAGCAGAGATCGACGGAGCACAGATACGCAGTATTTT

j_gene: TRBJ2-5
abundance: .
v_gene: TRBV20-1
d_gene: .
CDR3aa: CSASKGTQYF
CDR3nt: TGCAGTGCTAGTAAGGGGACCCAGTACTTC

j_gene: TRBJ2-2
abundance: few
v_gene: TRBV7-2
d_gene: .
CDR3aa: CASSGAPQVTSGELFF
CDR3nt: TGTGCCAGCAGCGGAGCCCCGCAGGTTACTTCTGGGGAGCTGTTTTTT

j_gene: TRBJ2-1
abundance: few
v_gene: TRBV12-3/TRBV12-4
d_gene: TRBD1
CDR3aa: CASRPGQGASEFF
CDR3nt: TGTGCCAGCAGACCGGGACAGGGGGCGTCTGAGTTCTTC

j_gene: TRBJ2-3
abundance: few
v_gene: TRBV7-9
d_gene: .
CDR3aa: CASSYRDFNTQYF
CDR3nt: TGTGCCAGCAGCTACCGGGACTTCAATACGCAGTATTTT

j_gene: TRBJ1-5
abundance: many
v_gene: TRBV6-5
d_gene: .
CDR3aa: CASSYSSRNRYSNQPQHF
CDR3nt: TGTGCCAGCAGTTACTCGAGTCGAAACAGGTATAGCAATCAGCCCCAGCATTTT

j_gene: TRBJ2-1
abundance: .
v_gene: TRBV29-1
d_gene: TRBD2
CDR3aa: CSAGLAGGPYNEQFF
CDR3nt: TGCAGCGCAGGACTAGCGGGAGGGCCCTACAATGAGCAGTTCTTC

j_gene: TRBJ1-1
abundance: .
v_gene: TRBV7-2
d_gene: .
CDR3aa: CASSFSPGSEAFF
CDR3nt: TGTGCCAGCAGCTTTAGTCCAGGGTCAGAAGCTTTCTTT

j_gene: TRBJ1-3
abundance: .
v_gene: TRBV12-3/TRBV12-4
d_gene: TRBD1
CDR3aa: CASSSDRVGGNTIYF
CDR3nt: TGTGCCAGCAGCTCTGACAGGGTTGGTGGAAACACCATATATTTT

j_gene: TRBJ1-1
abundance: few
v_gene: TRBV2
d_gene: .
CDR3aa: CASRGDMNTEAFF
CDR3nt: TGTGCCAGCAGGGGGGACATGAACACTGAAGCTTTCTTT

j_gene: TRBJ2-1
abundance: .
v_gene: TRBV20-1
d_gene: .
CDR3aa: CSARLGPYNEQFF
CDR3nt: TGCAGTGCCCGACTAGGGCCTTACAATGAGCAGTTCTTC